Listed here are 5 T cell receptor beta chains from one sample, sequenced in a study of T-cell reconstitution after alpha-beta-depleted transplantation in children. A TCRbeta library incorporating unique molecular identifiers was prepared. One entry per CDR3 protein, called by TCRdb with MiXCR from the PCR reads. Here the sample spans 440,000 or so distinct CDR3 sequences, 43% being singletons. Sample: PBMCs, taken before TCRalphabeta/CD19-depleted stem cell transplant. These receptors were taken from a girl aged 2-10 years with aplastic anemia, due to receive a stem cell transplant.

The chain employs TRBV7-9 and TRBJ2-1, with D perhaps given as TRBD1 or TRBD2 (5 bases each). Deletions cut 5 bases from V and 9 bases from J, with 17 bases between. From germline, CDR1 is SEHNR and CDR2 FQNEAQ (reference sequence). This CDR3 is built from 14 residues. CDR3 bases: TGTGCCAGCAGCCCAGGAGGATGGGGCGGTGAGCAGTTCTTC. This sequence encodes CASSPGGWGGEQFF. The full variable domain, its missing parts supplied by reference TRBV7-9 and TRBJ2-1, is DTGVSQNPRHKITKRGQNVTFRCDPISEHNRLYWYRQTLGQGPEFLTYFQNEAQLEKSRLLSDRFSAERPKGSFSTLEIQRTEQGDSAMYLCASSPGGWGGEQFFGPGTRLTVL.

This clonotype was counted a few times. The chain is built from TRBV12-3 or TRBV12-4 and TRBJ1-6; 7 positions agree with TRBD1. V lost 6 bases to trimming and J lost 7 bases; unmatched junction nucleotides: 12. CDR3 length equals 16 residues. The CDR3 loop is CASSDPTGQRNSPLHF. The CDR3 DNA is TGTGCCAGCAGCGATCCGACAGGGCAGCGGAATTCACCCCTCCACTTT.

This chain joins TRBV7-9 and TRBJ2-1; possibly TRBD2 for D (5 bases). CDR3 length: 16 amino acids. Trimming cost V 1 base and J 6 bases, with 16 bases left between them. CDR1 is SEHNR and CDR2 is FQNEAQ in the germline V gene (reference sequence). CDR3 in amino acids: CASSLVRLALSNEQFF. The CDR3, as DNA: TGTGCCAGCAGCTTAGTCCGGCTAGCCCTATCCAATGAGCAGTTCTTC.

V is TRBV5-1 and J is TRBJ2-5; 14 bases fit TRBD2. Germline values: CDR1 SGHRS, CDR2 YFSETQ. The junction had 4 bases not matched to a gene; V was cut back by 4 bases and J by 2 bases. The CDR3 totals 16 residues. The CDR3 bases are TGCGCCAGCAGCGCCCGACTAGCGGGAGGGCAAGAGACCCAGTACTTC. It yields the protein CASSARLAGGQETQYF.

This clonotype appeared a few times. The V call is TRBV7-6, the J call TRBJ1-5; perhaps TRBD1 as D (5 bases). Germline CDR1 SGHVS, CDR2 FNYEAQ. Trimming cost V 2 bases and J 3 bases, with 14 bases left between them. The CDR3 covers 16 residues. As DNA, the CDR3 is TGTGCCAGCAGCTTACGGATGGGGCAGCTCAATCAGCCCCAGCATTTT. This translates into CASSLRMGQLNQPQHF.